The next 28 T cell receptor beta chains were all read from a single sample in a study of long-term antiretroviral therapy in people with HIV. Runs used v3.0 of the immunoSEQ assay and were done at survey level. Clones were sequenced by immunoSEQ multiplex PCR, and TCRdb holds only the in-frame ones, with some missing. The sample yields more than 10,000 clones, 88% seen once. The sample consisted of unsorted PBMCs, taken 2.1 years after starting antiretroviral therapy. These receptors came from a woman aged 40 to 50 with HIV.

The chain carries TRBV12-5 and TRBJ2-1, with 16 bases lining up with TRBD2. The ends lost 4 bases at V and 15 bases at J; junction bases unmatched: 6. CDR1 LGHNT and CDR2 FRNRAP come from the germline V gene. This CDR3 is built from 14 residues. CDR3 nucleotides: TGTGCTAGTGGTTGGGGGACTAGCGGGGGGGACCGGTTCTTC. Its translation: CASGWGTSGGDRFF. The full variable domain, completed using reference TRBV12-5 and TRBJ2-1, is DARVTQTPRHKVTEMGQEVTMRCQPILGHNTVFWYRQTMMQGLELLAYFRNRAPLDDSGMPKDRFSAEMPDATLATLKIQPSEPRDSAVYFCASGWGTSGGDRFFGPGTRLTVL.

This rearrangement joins TRBV5-6 to TRBJ1-4; 7 nucleotides align to TRBD1. Germline values: CDR1 SGHDT, CDR2 YYEEEE. Losses at the gene ends were 0 bases for V and 3 bases for J; bases not matched to a gene: 2. This CDR3 comprises 15 residues. DNA for the CDR3: TGTGCCAGCAGCTTGGTGGACAGGCCTAATGAAAAACTGTTTTTT. Amino acid sequence: CASSLVDRPNEKLFF.

The chain has TRBV14 and TRBJ1-1; D remains unclear. CDR1 is SGHDN, CDR2 FVKESK, per germline. The CDR3 length is 12 residues. V gave up 0 bases and J gave up 11 bases, with 10 bases separating them. The CDR3 reads CASSQDWVAAFF. The CDR3, as DNA: TGTGCCAGCAGCCAAGATTGGGTGGCGGCTTTCTTT.

The chain uses TRBV5-1 and TRBJ2-3; D is undetermined. Germline lookup yields CDR1 SGHRS and CDR2 YFSETQ. V dropped 1 base and J dropped 7 bases, with 25 bases sitting between them. This CDR3 comprises 18 residues. In nucleotides, the CDR3 is TGCGCCAGCAGCTTGAATCCGACCGAAGGCCCCCCAATGAATACGCAGTATTTT. Protein: CASSLNPTEGPPMNTQYF.

J is TRBJ2-7 and V is TRBV10-3; D not resolved. Per the germline V gene, CDR1 is ENHRY and CDR2 is SYGVKD. V lost 6 bases to trimming and J lost 4 bases, with 10 bases between them. CDR3 length: 12 residues. The chain's CDR3 is CAISIESYEQYF. CDR3 bases: TGTGCCATCAGCATTGAATCGTACGAGCAGTACTTC.

The V call is TRBV18, the J call TRBJ2-1; 8 bases are a match to TRBD2. Trimming took 1 base from V and 14 from J; bases not matched to a gene: 10. The CDR3 consists of 14 residues. Looked up from germline, CDR1 is KGHSH and CDR2 is LQKENI. CDR3 in amino acids: CASSPRQAGALEFF. The CDR3 DNA is TGTGCCAGCTCACCACGTCAAGCGGGGGCGTTGGAGTTCTTC.

The V and J genes are TRBV6-6 and TRBJ1-1; D remains unclear. Germline V lookup: CDR1 MNHNY, CDR2 SVGAGI (reference sequence). Trimming removed 4 bases from V and 3 bases from J, with 18 bases in between. CDR3 size: 16 residues. The CDR3 loop reads CASSLVGMGRDTEAFF. The CDR3 bases are TGTGCCAGCAGTTTAGTTGGGATGGGAAGGGACACTGAAGCTTTCTTT.

V and J are TRBV4-1 and TRBJ1-1; perhaps TRBD1 as D (5 bases). V lost 0 bases, J lost 11 bases, and 19 bases lay in between. Germline loops: CDR1 MGHRA, CDR2 YSYEKL. The CDR3 contains 15 residues. The CDR3, as DNA: TGCGCCAGCAGCCAAGATCTAGGACATCTATCCCGGGCTTTCTTT. This codes for CASSQDLGHLSRAFF.

The V and J genes are TRBV5-8 and TRBJ1-2; D uncertain. This CDR3 has 15 amino acids. Trimming left V 0 bases short and J 0 bases short, with 9 bases between. Germline values: CDR1 SGHTS, CDR2 YDEGEE. CDR3 region: CASSLAVGANYGYTF. CDR3 in DNA: TGTGCCAGCAGCTTGGCCGTTGGGGCTAACTATGGCTACACCTTC. Full variable domain (remainder filled in from reference TRBV5-8 and TRBJ1-2): EAGVTQSPTHLIKTRGQQATLRCSPISGHTSVYWYQQALGLGLQFLLWYDEGEERNRGNFPPRFSGRQFPNYSSELNVNALELEDSALYLCASSLAVGANYGYTFGSGTRLTVV.

The chain combines TRBV2 with TRBJ2-2, with 11 bases that match TRBD2. V was clipped by 2 bases and J by 3 bases; unmatched bases: 8. Germline CDR1 is SNHLY and CDR2 is FYNNEI. The CDR3 contains 18 residues. CDR3 sequence reads: CASSERVLAGAHTGELFF. The CDR3 nucleotides are TGTGCCAGCAGTGAAAGGGTACTAGCGGGGGCCCACACCGGGGAGCTGTTTTTT.

This sequence joins TRBV6-5 and TRBJ1-1; 7 bases match TRBD1. Germline CDR1 MNHEY, CDR2 SVGAGI. The CDR3 covers 14 residues. The V and J ends lost 7 bases and 3 bases, in that order; junction bases with no gene match: 8. The CDR3 protein is CASTNRGLYTEAFF. In nucleotides, the CDR3 is TGTGCCAGCACCAACAGGGGTCTTTACACTGAAGCTTTCTTT.

The CDR3 spells CASSTARQGGSGYTF. The CDR3, as DNA: TGTGCCAGCAGTACCGCCCGACAGGGAGGCAGTGGCTACACCTTC. V gene TRBV6-5 combines with J gene TRBJ1-2, with 7 bases lining up with TRBD1. Germline assignment: CDR1 MNHEY and CDR2 SVGAGI. V gave up 5 bases and J gave up 7 bases; unmatched junction bases: 13. The CDR3 runs 15 residues.

The rearrangement joins TRBV4-1 to TRBJ2-7; D gene unclear. Germline CDR1 and CDR2: MGHRA and YSYEKL. Trimming removed 0 bases at V and 4 bases at J, with 4 bases between. The CDR3 is made up of 12 amino acids. Here the CDR3 reads CASSQDLYEQYF. The CDR3 nucleotides read TGCGCCAGCAGCCAAGATCTTTACGAGCAGTACTTC.

The chain has TRBV7-8 and TRBJ2-7; D is perhaps TRBD2 (6 bases). This CDR3 contains 13 residues. From germline, CDR1 is SGHVS and CDR2 FQNEAQ. V was shortened by 5 bases and J by 2 bases, with 10 bases between the two germline ends. For the CDR3, the DNA is TGTGCCAGCAGCCCCACGGGGGCCTACGAGCAGTACTTC. Translating gives CASSPTGAYEQYF. Full variable domain (missing parts from reference TRBV7-8 and TRBJ2-7): GAGVSQSPRYKVAKRGQDVALRCDPISGHVSLFWYQQALGQGPEFLTYFQNEAQLDKSGLPSDRFFAERPEGSVSTLKIQRTQQEDSAVYLCASSPTGAYEQYFGPGTRLTVT.

This chain links TRBV5-1 with TRBJ2-7, with D perhaps matching TRBD2 (5 bases). The germline gives CDR1 SGHRS, CDR2 YFSETQ. This CDR3 is built from 14 residues. Trimming left V 2 bases short and J 2 bases short, with 11 bases between. In nucleotides, the CDR3 is TGCGCCAGCAGCTTACTGGGAGAAACCTACGAGCAGTACTTC. This translates into CASSLLGETYEQYF.

The chain carries TRBV6-1 and TRBJ1-1; D perhaps matches TRBD1 (5 bases). Germline CDR1 MNHNS, CDR2 SASEGT. The V end lost 2 bases, the J end lost 4 bases, and 11 bases lay between the germline ends. The CDR3 runs 14 residues. The CDR3 region has the DNA TGTGCCAGCAGTGAAAATTGGGGACCCACTGAAGCTTTCTTT. It specifies CASSENWGPTEAFF.

This clone has only a few counts. The genes are TRBV12-5 and TRBJ2-3; D is unclear. CDR1 is LGHNT and CDR2 is FRNRAP in the germline V gene. V was clipped by 2 bases and J by 6 bases, with 6 bases between them. The CDR3 has 12 amino acids. CDR3 sequence reads: CASGLIKDTQYF. The DNA of the CDR3 is TGTGCTAGTGGTTTGATCAAGGATACGCAGTATTTT.

This chain joins TRBV9 and TRBJ1-2; no reliable D call. Germline lookup yields CDR1 SGDLS and CDR2 YYNGEE. Trimming took off 0 bases at V and 1 base at J, with 16 bases between the two ends. This CDR3 spans 17 amino acids. The CDR3 reads CASSVGPSPRLNYGYTF. CDR3 nucleotide sequence: TGTGCCAGCAGCGTAGGGCCCTCTCCCAGGCTTAACTATGGCTACACCTTC.

The chain is built from TRBV5-1 and TRBJ2-7, with 9 bases lining up with TRBD1. The trim removed 4 bases at V and 6 bases at J, leaving 11 bases unmatched. This CDR3 has 15 amino acids. CDR1 and CDR2 from the germline V gene are SGHRS and YFSETQ. The CDR3 sequence is CASSAVQGAPVEQYF. The CDR3 nucleotides are TGCGCCAGCAGCGCCGTACAGGGGGCGCCGGTCGAGCAGTACTTC.

The J gene is TRBJ2-2, the V gene TRBV6-6; perhaps TRBD1 as D (6 bases). The CDR3 covers 13 residues. Trimming shortened V by 5 bases and J by 5 bases, and 9 bases separated the two germline ends. In germline, CDR1 is MNHNY, CDR2 SVGAGI (reference sequence). The CDR3 loop reads CASSEGVTGELFF. In nucleotides, the CDR3 is TGTGCCAGCAGTGAGGGGGTAACCGGGGAGCTGTTTTTT.

The gene calls are TRBV5-5 and TRBJ1-2; 8 positions agree with TRBD1. Unmatched junction bases numbered 5, after V lost 4 bases and J lost 3 bases. Germline values: CDR1 SGHKS, CDR2 YYEKEE (reference sequence). This CDR3 comprises 14 residues. The CDR3 loop is CASSQGQAYYGYTF. Written as DNA, the CDR3 is TGTGCCAGCAGCCAGGGACAGGCGTACTATGGCTACACCTTC.

This clone was seen only a few times. The chain couples TRBV7-2 to TRBJ1-5; no firm D call. V shed 6 bases and J shed 12 bases, with 18 bases lying between them. The CDR3 consists of 13 residues. Per the germline V gene, CDR1 is SGHTA and CDR2 is FQGNSA. In nucleotides, the CDR3 is TGTGCCAGCAGTCTAAACGACGGAATAAACCAGCATTTT. Encoded protein: CASSLNDGINQHF.

The chain is built from TRBV10-2 and TRBJ2-3; D uncertain. V shed 0 bases and J shed 8 bases, with 9 bases lying between them. CDR3 length equals 13 residues. Germline assignment: CDR1 WSHSY and CDR2 SAAADI. CDR3: CASSESVVSTQYF. CDR3 nucleotide sequence: TGCGCCAGCAGTGAGTCCGTTGTCAGTACGCAGTATTTT.

The V and J genes are TRBV27 and TRBJ1-4; no clear D. This CDR3 has 14 residues. V was cut by 5 bases and J by 3 bases, with 10 bases left in between. The V gene's germline CDR1 is MNHEY and CDR2 SMNVEV (reference sequence). The CDR3 protein is CASSPLVANEKLFF. DNA for the CDR3: TGTGCCAGCAGTCCGCTGGTAGCTAATGAAAAACTGTTTTTT.

The CDR3 sequence is CASGGADNSPLHF. The CDR3 DNA reads as TGTGCCTCCGGGGGCGCGGATAATTCACCCCTCCACTTT. V gene TRBV30 combines with J gene TRBJ1-6, with a weak D call TRBD1 (6 bases). This CDR3 is 13 amino acids long. Germline V gene sequence: CDR1 GTSNPN, CDR2 SVGIG (reference sequence). The germline V and J ends were trimmed by 7 bases and 5 bases, with 12 bases remaining between them.

This chain connects TRBV18 to TRBJ2-3; TRBD1 aligns across 10 bases. Germline V gives CDR1 KGHSH, CDR2 LQKENI. J gave up 1 base and V 4 bases, and 8 bases lay outside the gene matches. The CDR3 is 17 residues long. In DNA form, the CDR3 reads TGTGCCAGCTCACGAACGGGACAGGGGTCCGGCACAGATACGCAGTATTTT. Translation gives CASSRTGQGSGTDTQYF. Complete variable domain (other parts from reference TRBV18 and TRBJ2-3): NAGVMQNPRHLVRRRGQEARLRCSPMKGHSHVYWYRQLPEEGLKFMVYLQKENIIDESGMPKERFSAEFPKEGPSILRIQQVVRGDSAAYFCASSRTGQGSGTDTQYFGPGTRLTVL.

The V call is TRBV29-1, the J call TRBJ1-2, with D hard to call. This CDR3 has 12 amino acids. Germline V gene lookup returns CDR1 SQVTM and CDR2 ANQGSEA. The ends were cut back, 4 bases at V and 2 bases at J, with 8 bases in the middle. The CDR3 region is CSVGEVNYGYTF. CDR3 nucleotides: TGCAGCGTTGGAGAGGTCAACTATGGCTACACCTTC.

The chain carries TRBV5-8 and TRBJ2-1; D perhaps matches TRBD2 (6 bases). V lost 5 bases and J lost 1, with 19 bases in between. The CDR3 runs to 17 residues. Germline-derived CDR1 and CDR2 are SGHTS and YDEGEE. The CDR3 region is CASRGGPSVTSYNEQFF. The CDR3 DNA reads TGTGCCAGCAGGGGCGGGCCTAGCGTCACATCCTACAATGAGCAGTTCTTC.